This TCR beta chain emerged from a study of CD8+ T cells in alopecia areata. The study, taken as a whole, reports: Many of the expanded lesional clones endured in scalp and blood while on tofacitinib. Affected scalp, especially in alopecia totalis/universalis, had a higher clonality than normal scalp did.

A remark on this clone: The antigen remains undetermined.

The CDR3 totals 13 residues. Trimming removed 1 base at V and 5 bases at J, with 6 bases between. CDR1 SGHDT and CDR2 YYEEEE come from the germline V gene. The sample's treatment: oral pan-JAK inhibitor, 5-10 mg twice daily. Peripheral blood and lesional scalp punch biopsies were taken from alopecia areata patients. Extraction and reverse transcription of RNA yielded cDNA as the sequencing template. The method was immunoSEQ multiplex PCR; TCRdb's version includes in-frame clones alone and lacks a portion of them. This sample has about 180,000 clones, with about 55% found just once. The sample was CD8+ T cells sorted from blood, taken at week 24, from a patient treated with tofacitinib. The sequence came from a human donor with alopecia areata. The chain recombines TRBV5-6 with TRBJ2-2; D is uncertain. Written as DNA, the CDR3 is TGTGCCAGCAGCTTGCTGGGAACCGGGGAGCTGTTTTTT. Its protein product is CASSLLGTGELFF.